This T cell receptor (beta chain) emerged from a study of early T cells in non-severe SARS-CoV-2 infection. The wider study: Chains stayed unpaired after sequencing of bulk RNA from unsorted whole blood. Study-level points and caveats: The VDJdb matching leaned toward anti-spike CD8 responses and overlooked private and CD4 specificities.

The protocol attached unique molecular identifiers to individual cDNA molecules. TCRdb passed the 5' RACE reads through MiXCR, listing each CDR3 protein once. The data show fewer than 80,000 distinct CDR3 sequences, with 3.5% to 6% seen just once and 3% to 4.5% held by the top ten. This clonotype showed up many times. Its cognate antigen is unknown. The CDR3 length is 13 residues. Per the germline V gene, CDR1 is SGHVS and CDR2 is FQNEAQ. V shed 5 bases and J shed 3 bases, with 11 bases lying between them. The chain combines TRBV7-8 with TRBJ2-7, with a tentative D call TRBD1 (5 bases). The specimen comprised whole blood, sampled at baseline. The receptor was derived from an adult who was a healthcare worker with PCR-confirmed SARS-CoV-2 infection or an uninfected control (not recorded which). The donor label of this sample is uncertain. CDR3 sequence: CASSVQDNYEQYF. CDR3 nucleotide sequence: TGTGCCAGCAGCGTACAGGACAACTACGAGCAGTACTTC.